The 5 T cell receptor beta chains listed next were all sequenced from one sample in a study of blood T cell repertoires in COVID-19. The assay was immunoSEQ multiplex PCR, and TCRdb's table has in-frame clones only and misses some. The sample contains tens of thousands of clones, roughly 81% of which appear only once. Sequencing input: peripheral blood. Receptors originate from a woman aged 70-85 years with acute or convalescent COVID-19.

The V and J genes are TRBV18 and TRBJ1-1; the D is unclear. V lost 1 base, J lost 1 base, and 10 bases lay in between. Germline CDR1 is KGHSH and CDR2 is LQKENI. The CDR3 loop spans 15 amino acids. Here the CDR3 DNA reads TGTGCCAGCTCACCACGAAGCAGGCCGAACACTGAAGCTTTCTTT. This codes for CASSPRSRPNTEAFF.

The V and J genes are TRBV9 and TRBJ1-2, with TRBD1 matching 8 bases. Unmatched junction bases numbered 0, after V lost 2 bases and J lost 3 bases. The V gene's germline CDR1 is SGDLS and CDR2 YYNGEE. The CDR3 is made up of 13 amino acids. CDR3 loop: CASSVTGDYGYTF. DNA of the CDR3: TGTGCCAGCAGCGTGACAGGGGACTATGGCTACACCTTC. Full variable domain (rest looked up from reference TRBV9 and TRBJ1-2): DSGVTQTPKHLITATGQRVTLRCSPRSGDLSVYWYQQSLDQGLQFLIQYYNGEERAKGNILERFSAQQFPDLHSELNLSSLELGDSALYFCASSVTGDYGYTFGSGTRLTVV.

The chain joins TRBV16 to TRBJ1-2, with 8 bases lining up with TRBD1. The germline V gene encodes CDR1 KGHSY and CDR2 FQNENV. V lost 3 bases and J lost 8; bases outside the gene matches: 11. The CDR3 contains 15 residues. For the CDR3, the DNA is TGTGCCAGCAGCCAGAACGACAGGGGCCTCAAGGGCTACACCTTC. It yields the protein CASSQNDRGLKGYTF.

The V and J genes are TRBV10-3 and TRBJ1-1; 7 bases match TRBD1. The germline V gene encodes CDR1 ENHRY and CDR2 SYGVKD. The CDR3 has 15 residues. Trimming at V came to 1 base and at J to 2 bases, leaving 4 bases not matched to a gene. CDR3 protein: CAISEYQGENTEAFF. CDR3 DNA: TGTGCCATCAGTGAGTACCAGGGGGAAAACACTGAAGCTTTCTTT.

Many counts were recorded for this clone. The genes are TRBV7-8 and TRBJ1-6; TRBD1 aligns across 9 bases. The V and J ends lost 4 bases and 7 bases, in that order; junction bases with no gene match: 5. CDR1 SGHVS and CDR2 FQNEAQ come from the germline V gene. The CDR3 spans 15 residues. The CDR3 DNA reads TGTGCCAGCAGCTATGGGACAGGGTCCAATTCACCCCTCCACTTT. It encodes CASSYGTGSNSPLHF.